This T cell receptor (beta chain) came from a study of T cell responses to AZD1222 COVID-19 vaccine. Sequencing was performed with immunoSEQ multiplex PCR; in TCRdb, only in-frame clones are kept and a portion is missing. The sample includes around 130,000 clones, approximately 83% of them seen just once. General study points: Only a handful of AZD1222 recipients, more than 5 in all, had baseline seropositivity. Following two doses of AZD1222, Spike-specific TCR breadth and depth rose.

The germline V and J ends were trimmed by 6 bases and 8 bases, with 16 bases remaining between them. Germline V gives CDR1 SNHLY, CDR2 FYNNEI. CDR3 length equals 14 residues. For this clone: Its antigen is as yet unknown.

The material was peripheral blood, obtained on day 0 of AZD1222 vaccination. This TCR was sampled from an adult in good health. The chain employs TRBV2 and TRBJ1-4; D is possibly TRBD1 (6 bases). Written as DNA, the CDR3 is TGTGCCAGCAGGAGAACAGGGTCGCGGGAAAAACTGTTTTTT. Its translation: CASRRTGSREKLFF.